Presented here are 32 T cell receptor beta chains from one specimen sequenced in a study of Ad26.COV2.S vaccination and SARS-CoV-2 variants. TCRdb keeps only in-frame clones here, not all; method: immunoSEQ multiplex PCR. The repertoire holds about 350,000 clones, with about 87% as singletons. The sample's treatment: about 20 received Ad26.COV2.S at low or high dose, single or two shots; roughly five received placebo; per-sample allocation not given. The samples date from day 63 after the first vaccine or placebo injection. The starting material was peripheral blood, obtained in a trial of Ad26.COV2.S vaccine versus placebo. The receptors stem from a person between 18 and 65 years old who received the Ad26.COV2.S COVID-19 vaccine or a placebo.

The chain links TRBV7-3 to TRBJ2-3, with TRBD2 as a possible D gene (5 bases). V lost 1 base and J lost 4, with 12 bases in between. Looked up from germline, CDR1 is SGHTA and CDR2 is FQGTGA. This CDR3 is 15 amino acids long. The CDR3 sequence: CASSLSPGWPDTQYF. The CDR3 nucleotides are TGTGCCAGCAGCTTAAGTCCGGGATGGCCAGATACGCAGTATTTT. The full variable domain, its missing parts supplied by reference TRBV7-3 and TRBJ2-3, is GAGVSQTPSNKVTEKGKYVELRCDPISGHTALYWYRQSLGQGPEFLIYFQGTGAADDSGLPNDRFFAVRPEGSVSTLKIQRTERGDSAVYLCASSLSPGWPDTQYFGPGTRLTVL.

This chain connects TRBV5-1 to TRBJ2-7; 11 nucleotides line up with TRBD2. Losses at the gene ends were 4 bases for V and 2 bases for J; bases not matched to a gene: 5. This CDR3 contains 15 residues. Germline CDR1 reads SGHRS; CDR2 reads YFSETQ. The CDR3 reads CASSITTSGAYEQYF. Written as DNA, the CDR3 is TGCGCCAGCAGCATCACGACTAGCGGGGCCTACGAGCAGTACTTC.

The chain links TRBV7-9 to TRBJ2-2; D unresolved. Germline CDR1 SEHNR, CDR2 FQNEAQ (reference sequence). Trimming cost V 3 bases and J 7 bases, with 3 bases left between them. The CDR3 is made up of 11 amino acids. The DNA of the CDR3 is TGTGCCAGCAGCTTGGTCGGGGAGCTGTTTTTT. Translation: CASSLVGELFF.

The gene calls are TRBV5-6 and TRBJ1-5; D not resolved. Germline V gene data show CDR1 as SGHDT and CDR2 as YYEEEE. V was shortened by 4 bases and J by 3 bases, with 8 bases between the two germline ends. The CDR3 length is 13 residues. This CDR3 is CASSRRTNQPQHF. CDR3 coding DNA: TGTGCCAGCAGCCGGAGGACCAATCAGCCCCAGCATTTT. The full variable domain, in which reference TRBV5-6 and TRBJ1-5 provide the parts outside the CDR3, is DAGVTQSPTHLIKTRGQQVTLRCSPKSGHDTVSWYQQALGQGPQFIFQYYEEEERQRGNFPDRFSGHQFPNYSSELNVNALLLGDSALYLCASSRRTNQPQHFGDGTRLSIL.

The chain joins TRBV7-2 to TRBJ2-7; maybe TRBD2 (5 bases). This CDR3 contains 16 residues. Per germline, CDR1 SGHTA and CDR2 FQGNSA. V shed 0 bases and J shed 5 bases, with 17 bases lying between them. The CDR3 loop reads CASSLARALLGNEQYF. CDR3 bases: TGTGCCAGCAGCTTAGCGCGGGCCCTCCTGGGCAACGAGCAGTACTTC.

Only one count was recorded for this clone. The V and J genes are TRBV9 and TRBJ1-3; D call uncertain. The CDR3 sequence is 16 residues long. Between the trimmed V and J ends, which lost 5 bases and 4 bases, there was a span of 19 bases. The V gene's germline CDR1 is SGDLS and CDR2 YYNGEE. CDR3 sequence: CASSSLKRAGGNTIYF. In DNA, the CDR3 is TGTGCCAGCAGTTCCTTAAAACGCGCCGGAGGAAACACCATATATTTT. The full variable domain, with the rest looked up from reference TRBV9 and TRBJ1-3, is DSGVTQTPKHLITATGQRVTLRCSPRSGDLSVYWYQQSLDQGLQFLIQYYNGEERAKGNILERFSAQQFPDLHSELNLSSLELGDSALYFCASSSLKRAGGNTIYFGEGSWLTVV.

This clone occurred once. The rearrangement uses TRBV9 and TRBJ1-3; the match to TRBD1 covers 11 bases. J gave up 4 bases and V 7 bases, and 10 bases lay outside the gene matches. The CDR3 runs 16 residues. The germline gives CDR1 SGDLS, CDR2 YYNGEE. This CDR3 is CASGEGQGARGNTIYF. The CDR3 DNA follows: TGTGCCAGCGGGGAAGGACAGGGGGCGCGGGGAAACACCATATATTTT. The full variable domain, rest sourced from reference TRBV9 and TRBJ1-3, is DSGVTQTPKHLITATGQRVTLRCSPRSGDLSVYWYQQSLDQGLQFLIQYYNGEERAKGNILERFSAQQFPDLHSELNLSSLELGDSALYFCASGEGQGARGNTIYFGEGSWLTVV.

V and J are TRBV7-3 and TRBJ1-1; D is possibly TRBD1 (6 bases). The CDR3 sequence is 13 residues long. Trimming removed 7 bases from V and 6 bases from J, with 15 bases in between. Germline CDR1 is SGHTA and CDR2 is FQGTGA. For the CDR3, the DNA is TGTGCCAGCACTTCGGGGGCGGGCGCTGAAGCTTTCTTT. It codes for CASTSGAGAEAFF.

The rearrangement joins TRBV7-8 to TRBJ1-1, with D perhaps TRBD1 (6 bases). The germline V gene encodes CDR1 SGHVS and CDR2 FQNEAQ. V dropped 5 bases and J dropped 0 bases, with 16 bases sitting between them. The CDR3 is 16 residues long. CDR3 loop: CASSQPGGRVNTEAFF. In nucleotides, the CDR3 is TGTGCCAGCAGCCAGCCGGGGGGGCGCGTGAACACTGAAGCTTTCTTT.

The CDR3 nucleotides are TGTGCCAGCACCCCCCGGGGGGCTGAAACTGAAGCTTTCTTT. Translated, it gives CASTPRGAETEAFF. The chain joins TRBV5-5 to TRBJ1-1; a possible D gene is TRBD1 (6 bases). This CDR3 region has 14 residues. CDR1 and CDR2 (germline): SGHKS, YYEKEE (reference sequence). The germline V and J ends were trimmed by 6 bases and 5 bases, with 17 bases remaining between them.

This rearrangement joins TRBV7-9 to TRBJ1-5; 9 bases agree with TRBD1. The CDR3 is 17 residues long. V dropped 4 bases and J dropped 0; count of bases not matched to a gene: 7. CDR1 SEHNR and CDR2 FQNEAQ come from the germline V gene (reference sequence). The DNA for the CDR3 is TGTGCCAGCAGCTCCGGGACAGGGACCCATAGCAATCAGCCCCAGCATTTT. Encoded protein: CASSSGTGTHSNQPQHF. Full variable domain (outside the CDR3, taken from reference TRBV7-9 and TRBJ1-5): DTGVSQNPRHKITKRGQNVTFRCDPISEHNRLYWYRQTLGQGPEFLTYFQNEAQLEKSRLLSDRFSAERPKGSFSTLEIQRTEQGDSAMYLCASSSGTGTHSNQPQHFGDGTRLSIL.

J is TRBJ1-2 and V is TRBV9; weak D call: TRBD1 (6 bases). CDR1 SGDLS and CDR2 YYNGEE come from the germline V gene. The CDR3 is made up of 14 amino acids. Between the trimmed V and J ends, which lost 3 bases and 7 bases, there was a span of 16 bases. The CDR3 sequence: CASSAEGGALGYTF. The CDR3 coding sequence is TGTGCCAGCAGCGCCGAGGGGGGGGCGCTTGGCTACACCTTC.

The gene calls are TRBV15 and TRBJ2-2; D remains unclear. The V and J ends lost 1 base and 6 bases respectively, with 3 bases between them. The V gene's germline CDR1 is LNHNV and CDR2 YYDKDF (reference sequence). This CDR3 spans 12 amino acids. This chain's CDR3 is CATSRVSGELFF. In DNA, the CDR3 is TGTGCCACCAGCAGAGTTTCCGGGGAGCTGTTTTTT.

The chain carries TRBV4-3 and TRBJ1-4; D is perhaps TRBD1 (6 bases). The V end was cut by 2 bases, the J end by 3 bases, with 7 bases between. Germline V lookup: CDR1 LGHNA, CDR2 YSLEER. The CDR3 consists of 14 residues. The CDR3 spells CASSQKGANEKLFF. The CDR3, as DNA: TGCGCCAGCAGCCAAAAGGGGGCTAATGAAAAACTGTTTTTT.

The rearrangement links TRBV13 to TRBJ2-1; weak D call: TRBD2 (5 bases). This CDR3 spans 15 amino acids. CDR1 and CDR2 (germline): PRHDT, FYEKMQ (reference sequence). V dropped 10 bases and J dropped 0 bases, with 16 bases sitting between them. The CDR3: CATTWERSSYNEQFF. In DNA, the CDR3 is TGTGCCACCACCTGGGAGAGGAGCTCCTACAATGAGCAGTTCTTC.

This clone showed up just a few times. The chain combines TRBV28 with TRBJ1-5; no clear D. Per germline, CDR1 MDHEN and CDR2 SYDVKM. This CDR3 has 13 residues. V lost 10 bases and J lost 4, with 14 bases in between. This CDR3 is CAIAGSRNQPQHF. CDR3 coding DNA: TGTGCCATCGCCGGGTCTAGAAATCAGCCCCAGCATTTT.

V usage is TRBV9 and J usage is TRBJ2-5, with 9 bases fitting TRBD1. The germline gives CDR1 SGDLS, CDR2 YYNGEE. This CDR3 has 14 residues. J was trimmed by 5 bases and V by 4 bases; bases with no gene match: 6. In DNA form, the CDR3 reads TGTGCCAGCAGCTTGGGACAGGGTAAGGAGACCCAGTACTTC. It is translated as CASSLGQGKETQYF.

CDR3 in amino acids: CAISESQEDEQYF. DNA of the CDR3: TGTGCCATCAGTGAGTCGCAGGAGGACGAGCAGTACTTC. The rearrangement links TRBV10-3 to TRBJ2-7, with D perhaps matching TRBD2 (5 bases). V was pared by 0 bases and J by 5 bases, with 8 bases between. The CDR3 length is 13 residues. Germline-derived CDR1 and CDR2 are ENHRY and SYGVKD.

The CDR3 sequence is CASSFRGVNQPQHF. The CDR3 DNA reads as TGTGCCAGCAGTTTCAGGGGGGTCAATCAGCCCCAGCATTTT. The rearrangement joins TRBV27 to TRBJ1-5; 7 bases line up with TRBD1. Germline assignment: CDR1 MNHEY and CDR2 SMNVEV (reference sequence). The CDR3 spans 14 residues. V was clipped by 3 bases and J by 3 bases; unmatched bases: 2.

The chain carries TRBV19 and TRBJ2-1, with a possible D match to TRBD2 (5 bases). Trimming left V 2 bases short and J 0 bases short, with 11 bases between. The length of the CDR3 is 16 residues. In germline, CDR1 is LNHDA, CDR2 SQIVND (reference sequence). CDR3 loop: CASSIRTTSSYNEQFF. In DNA form, the CDR3 reads TGTGCCAGTAGTATACGCACAACTAGCTCCTACAATGAGCAGTTCTTC. Full variable domain (remainder filled in from reference TRBV19 and TRBJ2-1): DGGITQSPKYLFRKEGQNVTLSCEQNLNHDAMYWYRQDPGQGLRLIYYSQIVNDFQKGDIAEGYSVSREKKESFPLTVTSAQKNPTAFYLCASSIRTTSSYNEQFFGPGTRLTVL.

This clone was counted a single time. The chain combines TRBV14 with TRBJ1-1; D gene unclear. The length of the CDR3 is 15 residues. From germline, CDR1 is SGHDN and CDR2 FVKESK. The V gene lost 1 base and the J gene lost 11 bases, with 20 bases spanning the gap. CDR3 in DNA: TGTGCCAGCAGCCAAGCCAACCTCGGTGGGAGCGCGGCTTTCTTT. It translates to CASSQANLGGSAAFF. Supplemented by reference TRBV14 and TRBJ1-1, the full variable domain reads EAGVTQFPSHSVIEKGQTVTLRCDPISGHDNLYWYRRVMGKEIKFLLHFVKESKQDESGMPNNRFLAERTGGTYSTLKVQPAELEDSGVYFCASSQANLGGSAAFFGQGTRLTVV.

V is TRBV6-1 and J is TRBJ2-1; 7 positions agree with TRBD1. The junction had 13 bases not matched to a gene; V was cut back by 2 bases and J by 6 bases. The CDR3 is 17 residues long. The germline gives CDR1 MNHNS, CDR2 SASEGT. The CDR3 nucleotides read TGTGCCAGCAGTGAAAGGGGGCTCCTAAAGGGAATCAATGAGCAGTTCTTC. Protein: CASSERGLLKGINEQFF.

V is TRBV4-1 and J is TRBJ1-2; 8 bases map to TRBD1. Looked up from germline, CDR1 is MGHRA and CDR2 is YSYEKL. The CDR3 runs to 15 residues. V was clipped by 4 bases and J by 6 bases; unmatched bases: 10. The CDR3 sequence is CASSPGQGGFDGYTF. The DNA of the CDR3 is TGCGCCAGCAGCCCCGGACAGGGCGGATTCGATGGCTACACCTTC.

This chain joins TRBV4-2 and TRBJ1-5; D gene unclear. V was cut by 2 bases and J by 4 bases, with 12 bases left in between. Germline values: CDR1 LGHNA, CDR2 YNFKEQ. The CDR3 covers 15 residues. The CDR3 DNA is TGTGCCAGCAGCCAAAGTGGGCTGGGAAATCAGCCCCAGCATTTT. This translates into CASSQSGLGNQPQHF.

The gene calls are TRBV9 and TRBJ2-1, with D possibly matching TRBD2 (5 bases). The CDR3 consists of 14 residues. The ends were cut back, 0 bases at V and 8 bases at J, with 12 bases in the middle. CDR1 and CDR2 from the germline V gene are SGDLS and YYNGEE. The CDR3, as DNA: TGTGCCAGCAGCGTAGCAACTAGGACCCATGAGCAGTTCTTC. Translated: CASSVATRTHEQFF.

This sequence joins TRBV25-1 and TRBJ2-5, with D possibly matching TRBD2 (6 bases). From germline, CDR1 is MGHDK and CDR2 SYGVNS. Trimming stripped 6 bases from V and 5 bases from J, with 16 bases between. The CDR3 is 14 amino acids. CDR3: CASSKGRLRETQYF. In DNA, the CDR3 is TGTGCCAGCAGCAAAGGGAGGCTACGGGAGACCCAGTACTTC.

The rearrangement links TRBV11-2 to TRBJ1-1, with D perhaps matching TRBD1 (6 bases). The CDR3 contains 16 residues. V was shortened by 5 bases and J by 4 bases, with 20 bases between the two germline ends. Per the germline V gene, CDR1 is SGHAT and CDR2 is FQNNGV. This CDR3 is CASSRWGGGGVTEAFF. The CDR3 DNA is TGTGCCAGCAGCCGCTGGGGGGGCGGGGGTGTCACTGAAGCTTTCTTT.

The genes are TRBV7-9 and TRBJ2-1, with no clear D. From germline, CDR1 is SEHNR and CDR2 FQNEAQ (reference sequence). Between the trimmed V and J ends, which lost 5 bases and 9 bases, there was a span of 11 bases. CDR3 length: 12 residues. The CDR3: CASSPPLPEQFF. The CDR3 DNA reads TGTGCCAGCAGCCCACCTTTACCTGAGCAGTTCTTC.

This clone occurred a few times. Other DNA sequences within the sample encode an identical CDR3. The V gene is TRBV19, the J gene TRBJ2-7; D possibly corresponds to TRBD1 (6 bases). The CDR3 sequence is 14 residues long. Trimming pared 5 bases from V and 0 bases from J, leaving 11 bases between. Germline V CDR1 and CDR2: LNHDA, SQIVND (reference sequence). The CDR3 DNA reads TGTGCCAGTAGTCTAACAGGGAGCTCCTACGAGCAGTACTTC. Its translation is CASSLTGSSYEQYF.

The chain couples TRBV9 to TRBJ2-3; 7 positions match TRBD1. Trimming took 1 base from V and 4 from J; bases not matched to a gene: 6. Germline values: CDR1 SGDLS, CDR2 YYNGEE. The length of the CDR3 is 15 residues. CDR3 bases: TGTGCCAGCAGCGTACGGGGACAGATCCCAGATACGCAGTATTTT. This sequence encodes CASSVRGQIPDTQYF.

The chain links TRBV7-6 to TRBJ2-7; D not certain. Looked up from germline, CDR1 is SGHVS and CDR2 is FNYEAQ. This CDR3 has 12 amino acids. V gave up 1 base and J gave up 6 bases, with 7 bases separating them. The CDR3 DNA follows: TGTGCCAGCAGCTTAGACTTCGGCGAGCAGTACTTC. Amino acids: CASSLDFGEQYF.

This sequence joins TRBV4-3 and TRBJ2-7; TRBD1 aligns across 7 bases. CDR3 length equals 15 residues. Germline V CDR1 and CDR2: LGHNA, YSLEER. The trim removed 4 bases at V and 3 bases at J, leaving 9 bases unmatched. The DNA for the CDR3 is TGCGCCAGCAGCCCTGACACAGGGGCAGGCTACGAGCAGTACTTC. Its protein is CASSPDTGAGYEQYF.